A selection of T cell receptor beta chains follows, all from one sample in a study of PD-L1 blockade in urothelial cancer. Sequenced by immunoSEQ multiplex PCR; TCRdb stores in-frame clones only, minus some. The data show 30,000 to 45,000 clones, roughly 80% seen once. Sequenced here: PBMCs, sampled around atezolizumab (anti-PD-L1) treatment. Every receptor here comes from a man aged 40-49 years with urothelial cancer. Both conserved end residues are part of each CDR3. The order of the fields is CDR3 length, J gene, clone size, D gene, V gene, CDR3 protein, CDR3 DNA. D genes are given only for firm matches. Size values are once, few and many counts, or a class for expanded clones, and some rows have none.

length: 14; J: TRBJ2-7; size: few; D: TRBD1; V: TRBV6-5; CDR3: CASSRDRGAYEQYF; DNA: TGTGCCAGCAGTCGGGACAGGGGCGCCTACGAGCAGTACTTC
length: 13; J: TRBJ1-2; size: few; D: -; V: TRBV28; CDR3: CASRPTGPGGYTF; DNA: TGTGCCAGCAGGCCTACAGGGCCCGGGGGCTACACCTTC
length: 13; J: TRBJ2-7; size: -; D: -; V: TRBV6-6; CDR3: CASSYLGGNEQYF; DNA: TGTGCCAGCAGTTACCTCGGCGGGAACGAGCAGTACTTC
length: 17; J: TRBJ2-1; size: once; D: TRBD2; V: TRBV27; CDR3: CASSLFGTSGPSNEQFF; DNA: TGTGCCAGCAGTTTATTCGGGACTAGCGGGCCCTCCAATGAGCAGTTCTTC
length: 14; J: TRBJ2-1; size: -; D: -; V: TRBV5-1; CDR3: CASSRETSYNEQFF; DNA: TGCGCCAGCTCACGGGAGACTTCCTACAATGAGCAGTTCTTC
length: 13; J: TRBJ2-1; size: -; D: TRBD2; V: TRBV9; CDR3: CPGLAGGINEQFF; DNA: TGCCCGGGACTAGCGGGAGGGATCAATGAGCAGTTCTTC
length: 15; J: TRBJ2-7; size: -; D: TRBD2; V: TRBV27; CDR3: CASSRGGQITYEQYF; DNA: TGTGCCAGCAGTCGGGGGGGACAAATAACCTACGAGCAGTACTTC
length: 15; J: TRBJ1-1; size: -; D: -; V: TRBV7-3; CDR3: CASSQGRGGNTEAFF; DNA: TGTGCCAGCAGCCAAGGGAGGGGAGGGAACACTGAAGCTTTCTTT
length: 15; J: TRBJ2-1; size: -; D: -; V: TRBV5-4; CDR3: CASSRLPEGYGEQFF; DNA: TGTGCCAGCAGCCGACTACCGGAAGGGTACGGTGAGCAGTTCTTC
length: 14; J: TRBJ2-2; size: -; D: -; V: TRBV28; CDR3: CASRGSGDGGELFF; DNA: TGTGCCAGCAGAGGATCAGGGGATGGAGGGGAGCTGTTTTTT
length: 14; J: TRBJ2-7; size: -; D: TRBD1; V: TRBV6-1; CDR3: CASSKGTGSYEQYF; DNA: TGTGCCAGCAGTAAGGGGACAGGGTCCTACGAGCAGTACTTC
length: 14; J: TRBJ2-1; size: -; D: TRBD2; V: TRBV9; CDR3: CASSGTSGSNEQFF; DNA: TGTGCCAGCAGCGGAACTAGCGGGAGCAATGAGCAGTTCTTC
length: 13; J: TRBJ2-2; size: -; D: -; V: TRBV7-3; CDR3: CASSPGGGGELFF; DNA: TGTGCCAGCAGCCCCGGGGGAGGCGGGGAGCTGTTTTTT
length: 14; J: TRBJ2-7; size: -; D: TRBD2; V: TRBV7-9; CDR3: CASSFGLFGGEQYF; DNA: TGTGCCAGCAGCTTCGGGCTCTTCGGGGGGGAGCAGTACTTC
length: 12; J: TRBJ2-7; size: -; D: -; V: TRBV11-1; CDR3: CASSLRGGEQYF; DNA: TGTGCCAGCAGCTTACGGGGAGGCGAGCAGTACTTC
length: 14; J: TRBJ2-3; size: -; D: -; V: TRBV14; CDR3: CASSRTGSSGTQYF; DNA: TGTGCCAGCAGCCGAACAGGGTCGTCAGGTACGCAGTATTTT
length: 15; J: TRBJ2-4; size: -; D: -; V: TRBV15; CDR3: CATSSASGSKNIQYF; DNA: TGTGCCACCAGCAGTGCCAGCGGATCCAAAAACATTCAGTACTTC
length: 17; J: TRBJ2-3; size: -; D: TRBD2; V: TRBV27; CDR3: CASSLIRTSGLLDTQYF; DNA: TGTGCCAGCAGTTTAATTAGGACTAGCGGACTTTTAGATACGCAGTATTTT
length: 17; J: TRBJ1-5; size: -; D: TRBD1; V: TRBV18; CDR3: CASSRGQGALSNQPQHF; DNA: TGTGCCAGCTCACGGGGACAGGGGGCTTTGAGCAATCAGCCCCAGCATTTT
length: 13; J: TRBJ2-2; size: -; D: -; V: TRBV2; CDR3: CASSFLEVGELFF; DNA: TGTGCCAGCAGTTTCCTAGAAGTGGGGGAGCTGTTTTTT
length: 14; J: TRBJ1-2; size: -; D: TRBD1; V: TRBV5-4; CDR3: CASSPEGAIYGYTF; DNA: TGTGCCAGCAGCCCCGAGGGGGCCATCTATGGCTACACCTTC
length: 18; J: TRBJ2-6; size: -; D: -; V: TRBV19; CDR3: CASSPRVSRPSGANVLTF; DNA: TGTGCCAGTAGTCCCCGGGTTTCGAGGCCCTCTGGGGCCAACGTCCTGACTTTC
length: 13; J: TRBJ2-1; size: -; D: TRBD1; V: TRBV19; CDR3: CATRQGATNEQFF; DNA: TGTGCCACCCGACAGGGGGCGACCAATGAGCAGTTCTTC
length: 13; J: TRBJ1-2; size: -; D: TRBD1; V: TRBV2; CDR3: CASRKTGGLGYTF; DNA: TGTGCCAGCAGGAAGACAGGGGGCCTTGGCTACACCTTC
length: 17; J: TRBJ2-1; size: -; D: TRBD2; V: TRBV28; CDR3: CASSLLASGGLYNEQFF; DNA: TGTGCCAGCAGTTTACTGGCTAGCGGGGGCCTATACAATGAGCAGTTCTTC
length: 13; J: TRBJ2-5; size: -; D: -; V: TRBV2; CDR3: CASSRESQETQYF; DNA: TGTGCCAGCAGTCGAGAAAGCCAAGAGACCCAGTACTTC
length: 14; J: TRBJ2-3; size: -; D: TRBD2; V: TRBV9; CDR3: CASSAGRGTDTQYF; DNA: TGTGCCAGCAGCGCCGGGAGGGGAACAGATACGCAGTATTTT
length: 18; J: TRBJ2-3; size: -; D: TRBD2; V: TRBV5-1; CDR3: CASSFMSGRGTSTDTQYF; DNA: TGCGCCAGCAGCTTTATGAGCGGGAGGGGGACTAGCACAGATACGCAGTATTTT
length: 13; J: TRBJ2-1; size: -; D: -; V: TRBV7-2; CDR3: CASSYQGGNEQFF; DNA: TGTGCCAGCAGCTATCAAGGGGGCAATGAGCAGTTCTTC
length: 15; J: TRBJ2-7; size: -; D: TRBD2; V: TRBV7-8; CDR3: CASSLNSGGLPEQYF; DNA: TGTGCCAGCAGCTTAAATTCGGGAGGGCTGCCCGAGCAGTACTTC
length: 12; J: TRBJ1-1; size: -; D: -; V: TRBV28; CDR3: CASDRRGTEAFF; DNA: TGTGCCAGTGACAGGCGAGGCACTGAAGCTTTCTTT
length: 14; J: TRBJ1-1; size: few; D: TRBD1; V: TRBV18; CDR3: CASSPQTGRTEAFF; DNA: TGTGCCAGCTCACCACAGACAGGGAGGACTGAAGCTTTCTTT
length: 15; J: TRBJ2-7; size: -; D: TRBD2; V: TRBV9; CDR3: CASSGGLAGAYEQYF; DNA: TGTGCCAGCAGCGGGGGACTAGCGGGCGCCTACGAGCAGTACTTC
length: 11; J: TRBJ1-1; size: -; D: -; V: TRBV11-2; CDR3: CASSSPGEAFF; DNA: TGTGCCAGCAGCTCGCCGGGAGAAGCTTTCTTT
length: 13; J: TRBJ2-3; size: -; D: -; V: TRBV13; CDR3: CASSLSRADTQYF; DNA: TGTGCCAGCAGCTTATCCAGGGCGGATACGCAGTATTTT
length: 15; J: TRBJ1-5; size: -; D: -; V: TRBV19; CDR3: CASSISGHGFQPQHF; DNA: TGTGCCAGTAGTATTTCGGGACATGGCTTTCAGCCCCAGCATTTT
length: 12; J: TRBJ2-5; size: -; D: TRBD1; V: TRBV29-1; CDR3: CSGNRGDETQYF; DNA: TGCAGCGGGAACAGGGGGGACGAGACCCAGTACTTC
length: 16; J: TRBJ1-2; size: -; D: -; V: TRBV6-6; CDR3: CASSSYRGESPYGYTF; DNA: TGTGCCAGCAGTTCCTACCGGGGGGAGTCGCCCTATGGCTACACCTTC
length: 14; J: TRBJ1-2; size: -; D: -; V: TRBV5-1; CDR3: CASSRDTANYGYTF; DNA: TGCGCCAGCAGCCGGGACACAGCTAACTATGGCTACACCTTC
length: 15; J: TRBJ2-7; size: -; D: -; V: TRBV11-2; CDR3: CASSPLSLASYEQYF; DNA: TGTGCCAGCAGCCCCCTCTCGCTGGCCTCCTACGAGCAGTACTTC
length: 20; J: TRBJ2-7; size: -; D: -; V: TRBV12-2; CDR3: CASRLPGTSRRGTVLGEQYF; DNA: TGTGCAAGTCGCTTGCCCGGGACTAGCAGGAGAGGAACCGTCCTTGGCGAGCAGTACTTC
length: 14; J: TRBJ2-1; size: -; D: TRBD2; V: TRBV9; CDR3: CASSVVLAGNEQFF; DNA: TGTGCCAGCAGCGTAGTACTAGCGGGAAATGAGCAGTTCTTC
length: 14; J: TRBJ1-2; size: -; D: -; V: TRBV27; CDR3: CASSLYGRFDGYTF; DNA: TGTGCCAGCAGTTTATACGGCAGGTTCGACGGCTACACCTTC
length: 13; J: TRBJ1-2; size: -; D: TRBD1; V: TRBV29-1; CDR3: CSATGQPTGGYTF; DNA: TGCAGCGCTACGGGACAGCCGACTGGTGGCTACACCTTC
length: 16; J: TRBJ2-3; size: -; D: TRBD2; V: TRBV11-2; CDR3: CASSFGLAGVADTQYF; DNA: TGTGCCAGCAGCTTCGGACTAGCGGGAGTTGCAGATACGCAGTATTTT
length: 14; J: TRBJ2-5; size: -; D: TRBD1; V: TRBV2; CDR3: CASSETGVRETQYF; DNA: TGTGCCAGCAGCGAGACAGGGGTCCGAGAGACCCAGTACTTC
length: 14; J: TRBJ1-1; size: few; D: TRBD1; V: TRBV7-2; CDR3: CASSLETGGTVAFF; DNA: TGTGCCAGCAGCTTAGAGACAGGGGGGACGGTGGCTTTCTTT
length: 15; J: TRBJ2-7; size: -; D: TRBD1; V: TRBV28; CDR3: CASPPSGGVHYEQYF; DNA: TGTGCCAGCCCTCCTTCAGGGGGAGTTCACTACGAGCAGTACTTC
length: 15; J: TRBJ2-1; size: -; D: TRBD1; V: TRBV6-5; CDR3: CASSLRDRGVNEQFF; DNA: TGTGCCAGCAGCCTCCGGGACAGGGGGGTTAATGAGCAGTTCTTC
length: 10; J: TRBJ2-5; size: -; D: -; V: TRBV19; CDR3: CASSGETQYF; DNA: TGTGCCAGTAGCGGAGAGACCCAGTACTTC
length: 14; J: TRBJ2-7; size: -; D: TRBD2; V: TRBV29-1; CDR3: CSVTTSGRTYEQYF; DNA: TGCAGCGTTACCACTAGCGGCAGAACCTACGAGCAGTACTTC
length: 13; J: TRBJ1-2; size: -; D: TRBD1; V: TRBV18; CDR3: CASSPNRGEGYTF; DNA: TGTGCCAGCTCACCTAACAGGGGAGAAGGCTACACCTTC